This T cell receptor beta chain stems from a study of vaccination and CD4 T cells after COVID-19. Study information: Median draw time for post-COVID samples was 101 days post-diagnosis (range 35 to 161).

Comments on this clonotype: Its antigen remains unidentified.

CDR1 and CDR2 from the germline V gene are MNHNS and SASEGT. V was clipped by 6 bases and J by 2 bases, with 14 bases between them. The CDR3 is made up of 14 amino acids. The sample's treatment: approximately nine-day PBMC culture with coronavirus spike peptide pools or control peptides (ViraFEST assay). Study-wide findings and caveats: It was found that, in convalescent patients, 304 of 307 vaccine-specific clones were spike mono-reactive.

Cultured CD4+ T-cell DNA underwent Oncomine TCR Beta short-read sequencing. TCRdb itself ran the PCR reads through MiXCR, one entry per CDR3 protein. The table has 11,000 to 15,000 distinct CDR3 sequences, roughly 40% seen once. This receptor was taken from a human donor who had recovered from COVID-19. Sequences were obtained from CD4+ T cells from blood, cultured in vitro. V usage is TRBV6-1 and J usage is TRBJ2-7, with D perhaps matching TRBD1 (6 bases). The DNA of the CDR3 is TGTGCCAGCAGAGGGGACACCCGAACCTACGAGCAGTACTTC. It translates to CASRGDTRTYEQYF.